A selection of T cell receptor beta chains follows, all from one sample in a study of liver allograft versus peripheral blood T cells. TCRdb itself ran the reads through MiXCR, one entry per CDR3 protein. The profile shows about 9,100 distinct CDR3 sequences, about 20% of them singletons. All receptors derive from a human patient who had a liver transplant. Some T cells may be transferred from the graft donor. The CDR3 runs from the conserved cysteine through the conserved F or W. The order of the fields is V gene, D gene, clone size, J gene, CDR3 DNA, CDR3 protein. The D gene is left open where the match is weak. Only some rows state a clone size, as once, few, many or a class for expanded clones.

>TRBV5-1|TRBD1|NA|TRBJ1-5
TGCGCCAGCAGCTTGGGCCAGGGGGATCAGCCCCAGCATTTT
CASSLGQGDQPQHF
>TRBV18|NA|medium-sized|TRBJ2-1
TGTGCCAGCTCAGCCCGGGACACTACCTTGGGTGAGCAGTTCTTC
CASSARDTTLGEQFF
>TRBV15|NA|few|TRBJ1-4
TGTGCCACCAGCAGAACCCAGGGACGAGAAAAACTGTTTTTT
CATSRTQGREKLFF
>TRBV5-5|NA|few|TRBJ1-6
TGTGCCAGCAGCATCGCATGGGACTCCTATAATTCACCCCTCCACTTT
CASSIAWDSYNSPLHF
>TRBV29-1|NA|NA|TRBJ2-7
TGCAGCGTTGGGGTAGGGTTCGACGAGCAGTACTTC
CSVGVGFDEQYF
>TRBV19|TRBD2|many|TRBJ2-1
TGTGCCAGTAGTATTAGGGGCGGGGGGGCCAGGGATGAGCAGTTCTTC
CASSIRGGGARDEQFF
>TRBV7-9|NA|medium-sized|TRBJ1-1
TGTGCCAGCAATAGAGATCAGGGGTCCACTGAAGCTTTCTTT
CASNRDQGSTEAFF
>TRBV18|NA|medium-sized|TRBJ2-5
TGTGCCAGCTCACCGACCAGCCAAGAGACCCAGTACTTC
CASSPTSQETQYF
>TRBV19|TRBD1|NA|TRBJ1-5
TGTGCCAGTAGTGCGCAGGGGGCCCAAAATCAGCCCCAGCATTTT
CASSAQGAQNQPQHF
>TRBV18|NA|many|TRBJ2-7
TGTGCCAGCTCACCCATTGTAGCGGCTTTGAGCTCCTACGAGCAGTACTTC
CASSPIVAALSSYEQYF
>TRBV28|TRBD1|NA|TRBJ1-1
TGTGCCAGCAGTCGGGACAGGGGGCTTACTGAAGCTTTCTTT
CASSRDRGLTEAFF
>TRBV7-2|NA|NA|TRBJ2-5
TGTGCCAGCAGCCTGGGACTCCAAGAGACCCAGTACTTC
CASSLGLQETQYF
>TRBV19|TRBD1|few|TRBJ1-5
TGTGCCAGTAGGGCCCGGACAGGGAATAATCAGCCCCAGCATTTT
CASRARTGNNQPQHF
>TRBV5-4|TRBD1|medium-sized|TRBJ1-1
TGTGCCAGCAGCTCTTCTCAGGGGGCTGGCACTGAAGCTTTCTTT
CASSSSQGAGTEAFF
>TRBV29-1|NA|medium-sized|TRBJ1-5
TGCAGCGTTGCGGGGAATAGCAATCAGCCCCAGCATTTT
CSVAGNSNQPQHF
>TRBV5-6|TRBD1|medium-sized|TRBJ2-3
TGTGCCAGCAGTACCGGGACAGGGAGAGGCACAGATACGCAGTATTTT
CASSTGTGRGTDTQYF
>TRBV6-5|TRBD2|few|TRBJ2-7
TGTGCCAGCAGTCCCGCCGGGAGGGGTCCGTACTTC
CASSPAGRGPYF
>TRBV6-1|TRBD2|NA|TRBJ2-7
TGTGCCAGCAGCCCCGGGGGGGACTACGAGCAGTACTTC
CASSPGGDYEQYF
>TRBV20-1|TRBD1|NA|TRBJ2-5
TGCAGTGCTATTACCAACCTACAGGGGGCAGGGGAGACCCAGTACTTC
CSAITNLQGAGETQYF
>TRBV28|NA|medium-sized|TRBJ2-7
TGTGCCAGCAGCCCCAGTTTAGGTGACGAGCAGTACTTC
CASSPSLGDEQYF
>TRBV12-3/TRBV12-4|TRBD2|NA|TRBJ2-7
TGTGCCAGCAGTCATAGCGGGATCTCCTACGAGCAGTACTTC
CASSHSGISYEQYF
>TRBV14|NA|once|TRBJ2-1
TGTGCCAGCAGCCAAGATATAGCGGTCCTATTCTTC
CASSQDIAVLFF
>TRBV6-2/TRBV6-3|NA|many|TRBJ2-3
TGTGCCAGCAGTTATAGCGGTTTAAGCACAGATACGCAGTATTTT
CASSYSGLSTDTQYF
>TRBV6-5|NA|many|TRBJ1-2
TGTGCCAGCAGTAGCCAGGGAGGGTCTTCGGGCTACACCTTC
CASSSQGGSSGYTF
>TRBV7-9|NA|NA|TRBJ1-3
TGTGCCAGCAGCTTTTCGACAGCTGGAAACACCATATATTTT
CASSFSTAGNTIYF
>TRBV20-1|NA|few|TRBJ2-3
TGCAGTGCTAGCAACTCCAGGGGAAAAACGCAGTATTTT
CSASNSRGKTQYF
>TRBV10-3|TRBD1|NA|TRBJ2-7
TGTGTCGCCGCTAGACAGGGCTACGACGAGCAGTACTTC
CVAARQGYDEQYF
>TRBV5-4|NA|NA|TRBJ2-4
TGTGCCAGCAGCTTGGGTGGGGATTTAAACATTCAGTACTTC
CASSLGGDLNIQYF
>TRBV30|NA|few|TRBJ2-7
TGTGCCTGGAGTGTACTAGTGTTGCAGAAAACCTACGAGCAGTACTTC
CAWSVLVLQKTYEQYF
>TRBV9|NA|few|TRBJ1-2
TGTGCCAGCAGCGGACCGAACGAGGGGGGAGCGCACTATGGCTACACCTTC
CASSGPNEGGAHYGYTF
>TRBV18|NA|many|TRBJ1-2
TGTGCCAGCTCTTCGTCCCGAGAGGGCCCAATAGGCGGCTACACCTTC
CASSSSREGPIGGYTF
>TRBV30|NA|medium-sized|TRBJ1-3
TGTGCCTGGAGTACATTTGGGACGATTGGAAACACCATATATTTT
CAWSTFGTIGNTIYF
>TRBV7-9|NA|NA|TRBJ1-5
TGTGCCAGCAGCTTAGGGGCAGGGGATAGCAATCAGCCCCAGCATTTT
CASSLGAGDSNQPQHF
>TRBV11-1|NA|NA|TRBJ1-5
TGTGCCAGCAGCCCATCCAGCAATCAGCCCCAGCATTTT
CASSPSSNQPQHF
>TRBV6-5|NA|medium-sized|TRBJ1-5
TGTGCCAGCAGTTCCTTCCGGCAGGGTATTTTAGATCAGCCCCAGCATTTT
CASSSFRQGILDQPQHF
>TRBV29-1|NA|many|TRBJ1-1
TGCAGCGTTGAAGTTGGGGACCTCGGATTGGGTGAAGCTTTCTTT
CSVEVGDLGLGEAFF
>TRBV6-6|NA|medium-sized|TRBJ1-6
TGTGCCAGCAGTTTTCAGGCGCTGACCTATAATTCACCCCTCCACTTT
CASSFQALTYNSPLHF
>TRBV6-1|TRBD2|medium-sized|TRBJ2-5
TGTGCCAGCTGGGCCCTTAGCGGGAGATCGGAGACCCAGTACTTC
CASWALSGRSETQYF
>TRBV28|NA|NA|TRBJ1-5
TGTGCCAGCAGTCCTGACACCCTTAGCAATCAGCCCCAGCATTTT
CASSPDTLSNQPQHF
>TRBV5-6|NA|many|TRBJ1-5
TGTGCCAGCAGTCGGACTGGGGGCCGTGATCAGCCCCAGCATTTT
CASSRTGGRDQPQHF
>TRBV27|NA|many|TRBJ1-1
TGTGCCAGCAGTTTACCCGGGGGGATCAAAACTGAAGCTTTCTTT
CASSLPGGIKTEAFF